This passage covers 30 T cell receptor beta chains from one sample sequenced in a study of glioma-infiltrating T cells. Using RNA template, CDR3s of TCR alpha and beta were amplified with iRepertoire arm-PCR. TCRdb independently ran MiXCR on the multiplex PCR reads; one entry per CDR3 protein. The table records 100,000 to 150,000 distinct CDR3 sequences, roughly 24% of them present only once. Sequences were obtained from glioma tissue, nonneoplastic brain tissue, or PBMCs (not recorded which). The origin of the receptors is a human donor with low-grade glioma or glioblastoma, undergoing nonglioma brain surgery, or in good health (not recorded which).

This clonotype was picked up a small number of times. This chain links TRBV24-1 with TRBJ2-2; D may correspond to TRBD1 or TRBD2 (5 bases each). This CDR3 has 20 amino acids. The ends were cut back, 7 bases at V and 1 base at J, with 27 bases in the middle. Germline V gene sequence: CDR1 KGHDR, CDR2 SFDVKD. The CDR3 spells CATSGRTGPLFPLNTGELFF. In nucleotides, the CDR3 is TGTGCCACCAGCGGTCGAACGGGACCCCTTTTCCCCCTGAACACCGGGGAGCTGTTTTTT.

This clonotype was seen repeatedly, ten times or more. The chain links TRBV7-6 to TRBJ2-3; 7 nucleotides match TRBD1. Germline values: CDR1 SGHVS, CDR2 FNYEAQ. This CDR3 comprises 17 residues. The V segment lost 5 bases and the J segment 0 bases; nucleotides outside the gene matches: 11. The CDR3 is CASSRTGRSSSTDTQYF. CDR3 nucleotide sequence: TGTGCCAGCAGCCGGACAGGTCGATCCTCTAGCACAGATACGCAGTATTTT.

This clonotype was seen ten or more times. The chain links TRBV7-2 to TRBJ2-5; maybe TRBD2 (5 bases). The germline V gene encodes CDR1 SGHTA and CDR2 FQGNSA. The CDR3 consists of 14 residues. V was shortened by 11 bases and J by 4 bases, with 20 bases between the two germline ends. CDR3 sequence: CALSALASGETQYF. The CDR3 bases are TGTGCCCTCAGCGCGCTAGCCTCCGGAGAGACCCAGTACTTC.

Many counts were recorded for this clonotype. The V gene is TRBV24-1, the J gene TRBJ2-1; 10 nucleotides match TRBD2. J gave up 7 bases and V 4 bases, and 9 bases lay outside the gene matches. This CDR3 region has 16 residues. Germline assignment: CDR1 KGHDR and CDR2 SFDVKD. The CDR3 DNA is TGTGCCACCAGTGACCCTAGCGGGAGTTTCAAGAATGAGCAGTTCTTC. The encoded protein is CATSDPSGSFKNEQFF.

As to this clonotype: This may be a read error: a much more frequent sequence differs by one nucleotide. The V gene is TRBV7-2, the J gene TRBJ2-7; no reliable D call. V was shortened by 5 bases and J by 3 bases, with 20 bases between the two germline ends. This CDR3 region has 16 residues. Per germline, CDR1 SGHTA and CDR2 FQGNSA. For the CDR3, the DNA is TGTGCCAGCAGCCTACACGGGTCAGCGAGATTCTACGAGCAGTACTTC. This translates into CASSLHGSARFYEQYF.

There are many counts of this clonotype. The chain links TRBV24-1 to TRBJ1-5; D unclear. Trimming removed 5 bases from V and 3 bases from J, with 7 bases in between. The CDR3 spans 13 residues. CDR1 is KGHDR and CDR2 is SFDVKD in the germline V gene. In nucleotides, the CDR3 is TGTGCCACCAGTGGGGTAGCCAATCAGCCCCAGCATTTT. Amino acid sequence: CATSGVANQPQHF.

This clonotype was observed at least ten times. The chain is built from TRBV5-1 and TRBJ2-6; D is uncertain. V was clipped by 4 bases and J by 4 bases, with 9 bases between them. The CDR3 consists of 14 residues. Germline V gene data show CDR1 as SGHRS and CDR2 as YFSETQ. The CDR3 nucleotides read TGCGCCAGCAGCCAGAGGACCGGGGCCAACGTCCTGACTTTC. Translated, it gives CASSQRTGANVLTF.

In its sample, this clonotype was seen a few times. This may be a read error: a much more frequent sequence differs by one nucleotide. CDR3 sequence: CASSVAPRTEAFF. For the CDR3, the DNA is TGTGCCAGCTCCGTAGCCCCCCGGACTGAAGCTTTCTTT. The J gene is TRBJ1-1, the V gene TRBV6-2 or TRBV6-3; no definite D call. CDR1 is MNHEY and CDR2 is SVGEGT in the germline V gene. The CDR3 runs to 13 residues. The V and J ends lost 8 bases and 5 bases respectively, with 15 bases between them.

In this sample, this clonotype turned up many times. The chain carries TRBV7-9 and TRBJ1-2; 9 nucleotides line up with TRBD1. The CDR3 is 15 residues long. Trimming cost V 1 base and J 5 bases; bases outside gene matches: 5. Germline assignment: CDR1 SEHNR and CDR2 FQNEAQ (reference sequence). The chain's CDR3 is CASSLDPGQGYGYTF. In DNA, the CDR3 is TGTGCCAGCAGCTTAGACCCGGGACAGGGTTATGGCTACACCTTC.

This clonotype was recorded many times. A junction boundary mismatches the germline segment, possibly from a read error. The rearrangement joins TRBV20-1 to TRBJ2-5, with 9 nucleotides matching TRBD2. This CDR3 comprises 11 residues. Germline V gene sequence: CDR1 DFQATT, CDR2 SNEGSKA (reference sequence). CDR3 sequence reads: CSARASSGTSF. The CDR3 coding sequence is TGCAGTGCTAGAGCGTCTAGCGGGACAAGTTTC.

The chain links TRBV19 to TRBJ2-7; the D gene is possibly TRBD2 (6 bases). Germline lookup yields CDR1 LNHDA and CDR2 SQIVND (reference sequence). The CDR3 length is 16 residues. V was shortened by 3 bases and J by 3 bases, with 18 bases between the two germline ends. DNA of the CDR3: TGTGCCAGTAGTATCTCAGGAGGAAGGGGAGGCTACGAGCAGTACTTC. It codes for CASSISGGRGGYEQYF.

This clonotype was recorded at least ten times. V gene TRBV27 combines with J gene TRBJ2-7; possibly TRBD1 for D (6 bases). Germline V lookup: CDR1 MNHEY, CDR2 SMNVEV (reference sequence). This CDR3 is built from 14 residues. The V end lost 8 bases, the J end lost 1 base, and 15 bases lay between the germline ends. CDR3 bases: TGTGCCAGCCGGACAGAGGTCGGGTCCTACGAGCAGTACTTC. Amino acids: CASRTEVGSYEQYF.

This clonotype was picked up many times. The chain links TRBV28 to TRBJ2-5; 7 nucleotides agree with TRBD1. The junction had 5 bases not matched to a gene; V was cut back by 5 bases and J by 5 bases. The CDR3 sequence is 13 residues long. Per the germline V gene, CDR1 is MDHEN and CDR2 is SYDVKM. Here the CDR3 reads CASSLQGIETQYF. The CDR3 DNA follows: TGTGCCAGCAGTCTACAGGGGATTGAGACCCAGTACTTC.

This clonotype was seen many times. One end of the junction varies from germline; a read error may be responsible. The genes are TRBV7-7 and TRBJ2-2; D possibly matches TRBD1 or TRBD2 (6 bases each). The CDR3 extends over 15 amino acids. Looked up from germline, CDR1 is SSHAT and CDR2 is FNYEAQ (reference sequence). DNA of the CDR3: TGTGCTAGCAGCTTAGGGGGGCGAGGCACCGGGGAGCTGTTTTTT. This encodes CASSLGGRGTGELFF.

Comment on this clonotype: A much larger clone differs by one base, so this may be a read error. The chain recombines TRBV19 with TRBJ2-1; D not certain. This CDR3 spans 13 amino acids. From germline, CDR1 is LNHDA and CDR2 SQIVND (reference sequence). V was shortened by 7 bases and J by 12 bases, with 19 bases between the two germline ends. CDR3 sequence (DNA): TGTGCCAGTAACCGTCACAGCGAGGATGGGCAGTTCTTC. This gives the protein CASNRHSEDGQFF.

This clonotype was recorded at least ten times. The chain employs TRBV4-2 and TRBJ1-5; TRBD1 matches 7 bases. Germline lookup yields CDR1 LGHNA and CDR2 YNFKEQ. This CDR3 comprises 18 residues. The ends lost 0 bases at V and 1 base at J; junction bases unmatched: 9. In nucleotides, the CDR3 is TGTGCCAGCAGCCAAGAGGGACAGAACTATTGGAGCAATCAGCCCCAGCATTTT. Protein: CASSQEGQNYWSNQPQHF.

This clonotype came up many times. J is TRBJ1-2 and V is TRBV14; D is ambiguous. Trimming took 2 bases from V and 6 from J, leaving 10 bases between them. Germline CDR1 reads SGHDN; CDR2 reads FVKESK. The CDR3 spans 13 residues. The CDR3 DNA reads TGTGCCAGCAGCCAAAGGAGGCGCGATGGCTACACCTTC. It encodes CASSQRRRDGYTF.

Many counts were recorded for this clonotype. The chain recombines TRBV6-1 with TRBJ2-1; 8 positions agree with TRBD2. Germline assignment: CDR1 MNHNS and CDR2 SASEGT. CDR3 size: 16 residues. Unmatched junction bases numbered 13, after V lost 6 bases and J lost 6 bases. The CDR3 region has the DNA TGTGCCAGCAGACCCCCAAACAGCGGGAGTGGCAATGAGCAGTTCTTC. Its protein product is CASRPPNSGSGNEQFF.

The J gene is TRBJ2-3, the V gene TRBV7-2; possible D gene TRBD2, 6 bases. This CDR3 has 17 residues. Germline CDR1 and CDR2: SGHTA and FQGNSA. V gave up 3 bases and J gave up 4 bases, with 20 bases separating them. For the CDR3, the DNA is TGTGCCAGCAGCTTTTTTAGCTGGAGGGCCGGGGCAGATACGCAGTATTTT. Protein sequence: CASSFFSWRAGADTQYF.

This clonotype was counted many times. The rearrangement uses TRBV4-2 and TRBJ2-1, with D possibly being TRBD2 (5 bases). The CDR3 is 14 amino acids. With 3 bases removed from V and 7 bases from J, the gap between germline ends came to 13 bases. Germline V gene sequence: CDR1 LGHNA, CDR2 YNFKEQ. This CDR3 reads CASSHTGKENEQFF. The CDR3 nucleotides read TGTGCCAGCAGCCATACGGGGAAAGAAAATGAGCAGTTCTTC.

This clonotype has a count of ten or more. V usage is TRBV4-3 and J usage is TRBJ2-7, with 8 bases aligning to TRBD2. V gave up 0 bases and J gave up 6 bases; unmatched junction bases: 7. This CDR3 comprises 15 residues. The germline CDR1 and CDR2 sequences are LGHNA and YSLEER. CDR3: CASSQDTSGGSEQYF. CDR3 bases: TGCGCCAGCAGCCAAGATACGAGCGGGGGCAGCGAGCAGTACTTC.

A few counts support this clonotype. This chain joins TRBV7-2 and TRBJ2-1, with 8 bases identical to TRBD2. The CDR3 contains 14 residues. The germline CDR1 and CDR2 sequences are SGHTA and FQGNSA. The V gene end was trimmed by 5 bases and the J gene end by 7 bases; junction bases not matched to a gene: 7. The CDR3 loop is CASSPGLAPNEQFF. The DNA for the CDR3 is TGTGCCAGCAGCCCCGGACTAGCTCCGAATGAGCAGTTCTTC. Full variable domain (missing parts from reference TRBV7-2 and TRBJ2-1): GAGVSQSPSNKVTEKGKDVELRCDPISGHTALYWYRQSLGQGLEFLIYFQGNSAPDKSGLPSDRFSAERTGGSVSTLTIQRTQQEDSAVYLCASSPGLAPNEQFFGPGTRLTVL.

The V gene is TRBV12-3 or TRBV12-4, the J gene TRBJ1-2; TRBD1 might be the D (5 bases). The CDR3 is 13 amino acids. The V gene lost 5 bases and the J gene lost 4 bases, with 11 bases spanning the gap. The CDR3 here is CASSPGHGYGYTF. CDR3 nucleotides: TGTGCCAGCAGTCCGGGGCATGGCTATGGCTACACCTTC.

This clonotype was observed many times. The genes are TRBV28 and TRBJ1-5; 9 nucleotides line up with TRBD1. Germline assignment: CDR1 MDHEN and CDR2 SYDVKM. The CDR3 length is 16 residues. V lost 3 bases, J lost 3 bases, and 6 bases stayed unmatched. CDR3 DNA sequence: TGTGCCAGCAGTTTCCGACAGGGGGTCCACAATCAGCCCCAGCATTTT. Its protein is CASSFRQGVHNQPQHF.

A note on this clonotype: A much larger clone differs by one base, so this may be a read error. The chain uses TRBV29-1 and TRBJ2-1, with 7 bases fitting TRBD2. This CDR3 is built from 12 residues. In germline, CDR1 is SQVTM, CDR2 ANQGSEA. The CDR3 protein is CLAETPPNEQFF. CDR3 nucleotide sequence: TGCCTAGCGGAAACCCCTCCCAATGAGCAGTTCTTC.

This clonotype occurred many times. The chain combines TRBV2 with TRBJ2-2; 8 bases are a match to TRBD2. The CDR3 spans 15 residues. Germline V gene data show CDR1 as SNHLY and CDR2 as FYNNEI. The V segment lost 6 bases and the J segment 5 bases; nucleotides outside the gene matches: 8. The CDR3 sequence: CASRGVAGPTGELFF. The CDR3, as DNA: TGTGCCAGCAGGGGGGTAGCGGGACCGACCGGGGAGCTGTTTTTT.

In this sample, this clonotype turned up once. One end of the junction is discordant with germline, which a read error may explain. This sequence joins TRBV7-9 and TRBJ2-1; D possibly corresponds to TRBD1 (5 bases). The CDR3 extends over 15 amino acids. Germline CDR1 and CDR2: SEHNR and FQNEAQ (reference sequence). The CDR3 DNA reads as TGTGCCAGCAGCTCACAGGTCAACTCCTACGATGAGCAGTTCTTC. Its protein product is CASSSQVNSYDEQFF.

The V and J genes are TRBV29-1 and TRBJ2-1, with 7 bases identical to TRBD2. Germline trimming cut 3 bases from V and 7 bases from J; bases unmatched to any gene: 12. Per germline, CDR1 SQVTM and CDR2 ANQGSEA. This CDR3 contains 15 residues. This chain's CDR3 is CSVEDPWRGSNEQFF. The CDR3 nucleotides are TGCAGCGTTGAGGACCCATGGCGGGGGTCAAATGAGCAGTTCTTC.

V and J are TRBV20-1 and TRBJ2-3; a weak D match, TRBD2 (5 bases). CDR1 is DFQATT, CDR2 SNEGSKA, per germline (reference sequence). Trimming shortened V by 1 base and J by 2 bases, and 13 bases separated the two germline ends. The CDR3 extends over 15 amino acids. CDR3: CSARGVGMITDTQYF. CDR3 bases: TGCAGTGCTAGAGGGGTCGGGATGATCACAGATACGCAGTATTTT.

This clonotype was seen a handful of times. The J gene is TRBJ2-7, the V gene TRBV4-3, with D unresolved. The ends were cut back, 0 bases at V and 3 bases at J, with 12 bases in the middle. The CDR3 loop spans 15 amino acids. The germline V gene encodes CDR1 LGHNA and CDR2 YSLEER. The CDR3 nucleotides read TGCGCCAGCAGCCAAGATCATTCACAGAGCTACGAGCAGTACTTC. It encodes CASSQDHSQSYEQYF.